The clone carrying this T cell receptor (beta chain) was seen a handful of times. The CDR3 has 14 amino acids. Germline CDR1 SGHRS, CDR2 YFSETQ. V shed 6 bases and J 7 bases; nucleotides not matched to a gene: 7. Thyroid surgery was performed in patients who had received no treatment beforehand. Authors' data handling: The authors used CDR3 differences across clinicopathological groups to build a distant-metastasis classifier for papillary thyroid cancer. TCRdb recomputed clones from the PCR reads via MiXCR. The V and J calls reflect TCRdb's pipeline rather than the authors' work. The data contain 20,000 to 25,000 clones, around 28% of them singletons. This sample was included in a study of metastatic and nonmetastatic thyroid tumors. Study summary: Both malignant and benign thyroid patients supplied peripheral blood and tumor or nodule tissue samples, across which the repertoires of these patients were then compared.

The receptor was isolated from a female donor with papillary thyroid cancer or a benign thyroid nodule (not recorded which). Some clones in this sample may be carry-over from other donors' samples. This chain links TRBV5-1 with TRBJ2-1, with 10 bases aligning to TRBD2. Input material: tumor tissue. The CDR3 DNA reads as TGCGCCAGCATAAGCGGGGGGGCAAAAAATGAGCAGTTCTTC. This encodes CASISGGAKNEQFF. Complete variable domain (other parts from reference TRBV5-1 and TRBJ2-1): KAGVTQTPRYLIKTRGQQVTLSCSPISGHRSVSWYQQTPGQGLQFLFEYFSETQRNKGNFPGRFSGRQFSNSRSEMNVSTLELGDSALYLCASISGGAKNEQFFGPGTRLTVL.